The 19 T cell receptor beta chains reported below all come from one sample, sequenced in a study of blood T cell repertoires in COVID-19. The method was immunoSEQ multiplex PCR; TCRdb's version includes in-frame clones alone and lacks a portion of them. The sample has 350,000 to 450,000 clones, approximately 87% seen once. The material sequenced was PBMCs or T cells enriched from blood (not recorded which). The receptors shown here come from a man in his forties in a cohort exposed to, infected with or recovered from COVID-19 (not recorded which).

This chain links TRBV6-5 with TRBJ2-3; no reliable D call. V was clipped by 9 bases and J by 2 bases, with 18 bases between them. Germline CDR1 reads MNHEY; CDR2 reads SVGAGI. The length of the CDR3 is 15 residues. The CDR3 protein is CASPTHTPTTDTQYF. The CDR3 DNA sequence: TGTGCCAGTCCAACACACACCCCCACCACAGATACGCAGTATTTT.

The chain joins TRBV28 to TRBJ1-5; perhaps TRBD1 as D (5 bases). The CDR3 is made up of 13 amino acids. Germline V gives CDR1 MDHEN, CDR2 SYDVKM. Trimming stripped 7 bases from V and 4 bases from J, with 11 bases between. The CDR3 sequence: CASTKQENQPQHF. CDR3 sequence (DNA): TGTGCCAGCACTAAACAGGAAAATCAGCCCCAGCATTTT.

This rearrangement joins TRBV5-1 to TRBJ1-3; unclear D gene. The CDR3 length is 15 residues. Germline V CDR1 and CDR2: SGHRS, YFSETQ. V was shortened by 1 base and J by 1 base, with 9 bases between the two germline ends. CDR3 in DNA: TGCGCCAGCAGCTTGTCTTATTCGTCTGGAAACACCATATATTTT. It translates to CASSLSYSSGNTIYF.

This clone has only one observation. V gene TRBV21-1 combines with J gene TRBJ2-7; the table's D call TRBD2 went unverified against the DNA. TRBV21-1 is tagged as a pseudogene. This CDR3 region has 16 residues. The CDR3 is CASSKIAGGPSSEQYF. The CDR3 DNA reads TGTGCCAGCAGCAAAATAGCGGGAGGGCCGAGTTCTGAGCAGTACTTC.

The chain joins TRBV7-9 to TRBJ1-2, with 7 bases fitting TRBD1. V shed 1 base and J 2 bases; nucleotides not matched to a gene: 4. Germline-derived CDR1 and CDR2 are SEHNR and FQNEAQ (reference sequence). The CDR3 extends over 15 amino acids. The CDR3 DNA reads as TGTGCCAGCAGCTTAGTAGGACAGGAAAACTATGGCTACACCTTC. It encodes CASSLVGQENYGYTF. Supplemented by reference TRBV7-9 and TRBJ1-2, the full variable domain reads DTGVSQNPRHKITKRGQNVTFRCDPISEHNRLYWYRQTLGQGPEFLTYFQNEAQLEKSRLLSDRFSAERPKGSFSTLEIQRTEQGDSAMYLCASSLVGQENYGYTFGSGTRLTVV.

This rearrangement joins TRBV5-1 to TRBJ2-5, with TRBD2 matching over 8 bases. V lost 0 bases, J lost 7 bases, and 5 bases stayed unmatched. Germline V gene sequence: CDR1 SGHRS, CDR2 YFSETQ. The CDR3 runs to 14 residues. The CDR3 loop is CASSLGAGAVTQYF. The CDR3 region has the DNA TGCGCCAGCAGCTTGGGAGCGGGGGCAGTGACCCAGTACTTC. The complete variable domain, with remaining parts taken from reference TRBV5-1 and TRBJ2-5, reads KAGVTQTPRYLIKTRGQQVTLSCSPISGHRSVSWYQQTPGQGLQFLFEYFSETQRNKGNFPGRFSGRQFSNSRSEMNVSTLELGDSALYLCASSLGAGAVTQYFGPGTRLLVL.

The rearrangement joins TRBV19 to TRBJ1-5, with 11 positions matching TRBD1. CDR1 and CDR2 from the germline V gene are LNHDA and SQIVND (reference sequence). The CDR3 covers 13 residues. Unmatched junction bases numbered 5, after V lost 10 bases and J lost 6 bases. The CDR3 spells CATGTGGRQPQHF. DNA for the CDR3: TGTGCCACCGGGACAGGGGGACGTCAGCCCCAGCATTTT.

This chain uses TRBV10-3 with TRBJ2-7; 15 bases match TRBD2. The CDR3 spans 18 residues. Trimming took 3 bases from V and 0 from J; bases not matched to a gene: 6. Per the germline V gene, CDR1 is ENHRY and CDR2 is SYGVKD. The CDR3 loop is CAISDRTSGRGSSYEQYF. The CDR3, as DNA: TGTGCCATCAGTGACCGGACTAGCGGGAGGGGATCCTCCTACGAGCAGTACTTC.

This clone appeared once. This sequence joins TRBV3-1 (or the pseudogene TRBV3-2) and TRBJ2-5, with a tentative D call TRBD2 (5 bases). The V end was cut by 0 bases, the J end by 6 bases, with 14 bases between. From germline, CDR1 is LGHDT and CDR2 YNNKEL (reference sequence). The CDR3 runs 15 residues. CDR3: CASSQEGASRKTQYF. CDR3 in DNA: TGTGCCAGCAGCCAAGAGGGAGCTAGCAGGAAGACCCAGTACTTC.

The genes are TRBV19 and TRBJ2-2; D is unresolved. The CDR3 loop spans 12 amino acids. Germline V lookup: CDR1 LNHDA, CDR2 SQIVND (reference sequence). V was shortened by 5 bases and J by 5 bases, with 6 bases between the two germline ends. CDR3 loop: CASSWQTGELFF. The CDR3 DNA reads as TGTGCCAGTAGTTGGCAGACCGGGGAGCTGTTTTTT.

The genes are TRBV9 and TRBJ2-1; 7 bases line up with TRBD2. This CDR3 is built from 16 residues. The germline V gene encodes CDR1 SGDLS and CDR2 YYNGEE. Trimming took 3 bases from V and 0 from J; bases not matched to a gene: 6. This chain's CDR3 is CASSEWGGSSYNEQFF. CDR3 DNA: TGTGCCAGCAGCGAATGGGGCGGGAGCTCCTACAATGAGCAGTTCTTC.

This clone was recorded once. This chain uses TRBV29-1 with TRBJ2-1; maybe TRBD2 (6 bases). Germline V CDR1 and CDR2: SQVTM, ANQGSEA. Trimming took off 6 bases at V and 4 bases at J, with 16 bases between the two ends. The CDR3 loop spans 14 amino acids. The CDR3 DNA sequence: TGCAGCGTGACGGGTAGCGGAAGATACAATGAGCAGTTCTTC. Its translation: CSVTGSGRYNEQFF.

This clone has only a few counts. The rearrangement joins TRBV7-2 to TRBJ2-1; 9 positions agree with TRBD1. J gave up 1 base and V 5 bases, and 3 bases lay outside the gene matches. CDR1 is SGHTA and CDR2 is FQGNSA in the germline V gene. The CDR3 runs 15 residues. As DNA, the CDR3 is TGTGCCAGCAGCCCGGACAGGGGATCCTACAATGAGCAGTTCTTC. This sequence encodes CASSPDRGSYNEQFF.

The chain uses TRBV19 and TRBJ1-1; weak D call: TRBD1 (5 bases). The germline CDR1 and CDR2 sequences are LNHDA and SQIVND (reference sequence). This CDR3 contains 12 residues. The V and J ends lost 6 bases and 3 bases respectively, with 8 bases between them. CDR3 bases: TGTGCCAGTAGCAGACAGTACACTGAAGCTTTCTTT. This sequence encodes CASSRQYTEAFF.

The gene calls are TRBV30 and TRBJ1-2; TRBD1 matches at 7 bases. The CDR3 is made up of 14 amino acids. V shed 1 base and J 2 bases; nucleotides not matched to a gene: 4. Germline lookup yields CDR1 GTSNPN and CDR2 SVGIG (reference sequence). CDR3: CAWSAGQINYGYTF. The CDR3 DNA follows: TGTGCCTGGAGTGCGGGACAGATAAACTATGGCTACACCTTC.

J is TRBJ2-3 and V is TRBV13; TRBD2 is a possible D gene (6 bases). V lost 4 bases and J 6 bases, leaving 14 bases between the germline ends. The CDR3 runs 14 residues. Germline V gene lookup returns CDR1 PRHDT and CDR2 FYEKMQ (reference sequence). The CDR3 protein is CASSYRTGGDTQYF. The CDR3 DNA reads as TGTGCCAGCAGCTACCGGACTGGGGGGGATACGCAGTATTTT. Looking up the rest from reference TRBV13 and TRBJ2-3 gives the full variable domain: AAGVIQSPRHLIKEKRETATLKCYPIPRHDTVYWYQQGPGQDPQFLISFYEKMQSDKGSIPDRFSAQQFSDYHSELNMSSLELGDSALYFCASSYRTGGDTQYFGPGTRLTVL.

The chain employs TRBV25-1 and TRBJ2-5; 9 nucleotides agree with TRBD1. This CDR3 is built from 14 residues. The germline CDR1 and CDR2 sequences are MGHDK and SYGVNS. V was pared by 4 bases and J by 5 bases, with 5 bases of the junction left unmatched. The CDR3 loop reads CASSGTGGAETQYF. The CDR3 DNA is TGTGCCAGCAGTGGAACAGGGGGCGCGGAGACCCAGTACTTC.

J is TRBJ2-3 and V is TRBV27; 7 bases line up with TRBD2. The length of the CDR3 is 15 residues. CDR1 and CDR2 (germline): MNHEY, SMNVEV (reference sequence). V was pared by 7 bases and J by 2 bases, with 9 bases of the junction left unmatched. CDR3 coding DNA: TGTGCCAGCACCGGGACTACAACCCCCACAGATACGCAGTATTTT. Residues: CASTGTTTPTDTQYF.

The chain carries TRBV6-5 and TRBJ1-6, with D tentatively TRBD1 (6 bases). This CDR3 spans 14 amino acids. The V gene's germline CDR1 is MNHEY and CDR2 SVGAGI. The V and J ends lost 8 bases and 4 bases respectively, with 12 bases between them. In nucleotides, the CDR3 is TGTGCCAGCTGGGCAGGGGTATATAATTCACCCCTCCACTTT. Translating gives CASWAGVYNSPLHF.